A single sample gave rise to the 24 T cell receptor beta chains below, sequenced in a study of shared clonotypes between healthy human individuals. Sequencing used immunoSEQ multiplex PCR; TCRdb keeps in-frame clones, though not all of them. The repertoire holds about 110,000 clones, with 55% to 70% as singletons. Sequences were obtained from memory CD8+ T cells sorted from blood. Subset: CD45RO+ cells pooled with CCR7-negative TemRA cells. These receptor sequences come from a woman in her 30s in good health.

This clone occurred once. CDR3 residues: CASSRTGNSPLHF. The CDR3 region has the DNA TGTGCCAGCTCCAGGACGGGAAATTCACCCCTCCACTTT. The chain is built from TRBV25-1 and TRBJ1-6; D is ambiguous. Trimming stripped 8 bases from V and 7 bases from J, with 12 bases between. This CDR3 region has 13 residues. Germline CDR1 MGHDK, CDR2 SYGVNS.

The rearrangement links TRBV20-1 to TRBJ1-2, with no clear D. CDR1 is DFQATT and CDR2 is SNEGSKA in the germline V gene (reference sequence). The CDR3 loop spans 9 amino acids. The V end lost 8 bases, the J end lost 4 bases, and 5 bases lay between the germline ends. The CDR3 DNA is TGCAGTACCACCTATGGCTACACCTTC. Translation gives CSTTYGYTF.

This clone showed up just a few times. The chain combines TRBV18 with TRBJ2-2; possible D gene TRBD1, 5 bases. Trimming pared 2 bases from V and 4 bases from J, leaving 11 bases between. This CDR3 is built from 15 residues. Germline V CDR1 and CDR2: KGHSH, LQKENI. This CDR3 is CASSPEQDLTGELFF. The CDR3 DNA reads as TGTGCCAGCTCACCAGAACAGGATCTCACCGGGGAGCTGTTTTTT.

The chain's CDR3 is CASSPQGFGTEAFF. CDR3 nucleotides: TGTGCCAGCTCACCGCAGGGATTTGGTACTGAAGCTTTCTTT. J is TRBJ1-1 and V is TRBV18, with a weak D call TRBD1 (5 bases). The CDR3 covers 14 residues. Trimming cost V 3 bases and J 5 bases, with 13 bases left between them. Germline CDR1 KGHSH, CDR2 LQKENI.

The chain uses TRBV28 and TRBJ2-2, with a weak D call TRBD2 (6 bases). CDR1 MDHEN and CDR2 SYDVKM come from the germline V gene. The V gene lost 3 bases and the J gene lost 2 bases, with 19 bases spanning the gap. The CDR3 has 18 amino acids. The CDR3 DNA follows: TGTGCCAGCAGTTTGTCCCTTGTCGGGACTCACAACACCGGGGAGCTGTTTTTT. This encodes CASSLSLVGTHNTGELFF.

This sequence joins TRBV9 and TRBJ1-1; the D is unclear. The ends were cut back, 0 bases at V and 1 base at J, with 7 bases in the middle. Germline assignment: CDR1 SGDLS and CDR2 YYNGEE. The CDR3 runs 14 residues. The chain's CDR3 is CASSVDRANTEAFF. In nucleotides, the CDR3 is TGTGCCAGCAGCGTAGATAGGGCGAACACTGAAGCTTTCTTT.

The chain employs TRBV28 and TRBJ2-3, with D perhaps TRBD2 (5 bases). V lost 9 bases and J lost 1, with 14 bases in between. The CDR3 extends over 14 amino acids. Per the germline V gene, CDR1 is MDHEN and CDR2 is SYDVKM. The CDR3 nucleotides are TGTGCCAGTTTAGGCGAGGGCGGCACAGATACGCAGTATTTT. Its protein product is CASLGEGGTDTQYF.

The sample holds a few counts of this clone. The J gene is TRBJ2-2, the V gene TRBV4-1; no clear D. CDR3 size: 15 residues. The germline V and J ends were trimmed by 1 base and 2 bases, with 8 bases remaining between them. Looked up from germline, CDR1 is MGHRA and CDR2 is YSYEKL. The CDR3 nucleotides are TGCGCCAGCAGCCAAGTGCAGGAAAACACCGGGGAGCTGTTTTTT. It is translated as CASSQVQENTGELFF.

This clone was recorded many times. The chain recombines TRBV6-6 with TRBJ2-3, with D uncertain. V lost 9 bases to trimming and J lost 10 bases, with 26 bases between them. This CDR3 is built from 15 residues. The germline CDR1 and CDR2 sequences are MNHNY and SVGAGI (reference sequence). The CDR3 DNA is TGTGCCAGTGATCCTTCCGAGGACGGCGGCACTGCGCAGTATTTT. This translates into CASDPSEDGGTAQYF.

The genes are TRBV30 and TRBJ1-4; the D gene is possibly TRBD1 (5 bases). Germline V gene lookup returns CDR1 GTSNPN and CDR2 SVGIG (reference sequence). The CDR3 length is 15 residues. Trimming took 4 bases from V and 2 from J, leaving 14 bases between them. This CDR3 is CAWKRGTATNEKLFF. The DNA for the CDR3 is TGTGCCTGGAAGCGGGGGACGGCGACTAATGAAAAACTGTTTTTT.

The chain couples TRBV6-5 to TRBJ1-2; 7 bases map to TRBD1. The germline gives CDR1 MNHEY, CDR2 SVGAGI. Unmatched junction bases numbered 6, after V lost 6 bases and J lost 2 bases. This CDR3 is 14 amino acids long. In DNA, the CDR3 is TGTGCCAGCAGCTCGGAGACAGGGAACTATGGCTACACCTTC. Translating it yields CASSSETGNYGYTF.

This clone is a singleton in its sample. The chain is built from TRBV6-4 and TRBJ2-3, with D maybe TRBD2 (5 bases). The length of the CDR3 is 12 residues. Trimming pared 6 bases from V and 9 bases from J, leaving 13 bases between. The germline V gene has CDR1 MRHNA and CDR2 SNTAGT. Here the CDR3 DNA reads TGTGCCAGCAGCTTTACCCCGGGGACGCAGTATTTT. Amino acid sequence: CASSFTPGTQYF.

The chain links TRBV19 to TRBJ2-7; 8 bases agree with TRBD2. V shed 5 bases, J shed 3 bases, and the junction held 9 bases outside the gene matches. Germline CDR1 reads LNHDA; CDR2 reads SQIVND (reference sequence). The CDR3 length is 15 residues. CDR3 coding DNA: TGTGCCAGTAGTTGGGCGCGGCGGGAGGACTACGAGCAGTACTTC. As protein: CASSWARREDYEQYF.

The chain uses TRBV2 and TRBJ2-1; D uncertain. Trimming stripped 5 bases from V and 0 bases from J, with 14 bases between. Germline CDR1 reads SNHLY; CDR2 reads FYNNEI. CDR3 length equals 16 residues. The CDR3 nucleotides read TGTGCCAGCAGTCCCGGAGTCCCACTCTCCTACAATGAGCAGTTCTTC. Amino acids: CASSPGVPLSYNEQFF.

CDR3 sequence reads: CASRNTGVSGNTIYF. In nucleotides, the CDR3 is TGTGCCAGCCGCAATACAGGGGTCTCTGGAAACACCATATATTTT. The chain links TRBV28 to TRBJ1-3, with 7 bases lining up with TRBD1. V shed 8 bases and J 0 bases; nucleotides not matched to a gene: 7. This CDR3 region has 15 residues. CDR1 MDHEN and CDR2 SYDVKM come from the germline V gene. The full variable domain, in which reference TRBV28 and TRBJ1-3 provide the parts outside the CDR3, is DVKVTQSSRYLVKRTGEKVFLECVQDMDHENMFWYRQDPGLGLRLIYFSYDVKMKEKGDIPEGYSVSREKKERFSLILESASTNQTSMYLCASRNTGVSGNTIYFGEGSWLTVV.

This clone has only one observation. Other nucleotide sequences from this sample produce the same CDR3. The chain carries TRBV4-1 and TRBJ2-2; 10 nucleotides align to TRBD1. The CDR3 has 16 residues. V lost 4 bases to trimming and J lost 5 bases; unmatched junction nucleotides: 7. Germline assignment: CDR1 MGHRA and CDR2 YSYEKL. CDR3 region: CASSRARQGATGELFF. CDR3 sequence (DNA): TGCGCCAGCAGCCGAGCCCGACAGGGGGCGACCGGGGAGCTGTTTTTT.

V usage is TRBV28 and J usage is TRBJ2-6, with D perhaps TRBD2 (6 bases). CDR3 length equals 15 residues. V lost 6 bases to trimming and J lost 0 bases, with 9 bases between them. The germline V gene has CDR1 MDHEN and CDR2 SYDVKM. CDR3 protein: CASSRESSGANVLTF. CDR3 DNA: TGTGCCAGCAGCCGGGAGAGCTCTGGGGCCAACGTCCTGACTTTC.

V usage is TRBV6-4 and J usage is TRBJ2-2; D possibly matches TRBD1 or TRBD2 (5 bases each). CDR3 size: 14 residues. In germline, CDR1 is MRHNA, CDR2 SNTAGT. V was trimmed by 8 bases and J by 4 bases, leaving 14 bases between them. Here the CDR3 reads CASARAGTTGELFF. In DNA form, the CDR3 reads TGTGCCAGCGCTCGGGCAGGGACCACCGGGGAGCTGTTTTTT.

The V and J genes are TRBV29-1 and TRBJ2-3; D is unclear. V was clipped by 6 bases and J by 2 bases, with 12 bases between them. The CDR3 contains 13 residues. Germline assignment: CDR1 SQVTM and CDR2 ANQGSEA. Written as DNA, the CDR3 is TGCAGCGTCCCCGACCGCATCACAGATACGCAGTATTTT. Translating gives CSVPDRITDTQYF.

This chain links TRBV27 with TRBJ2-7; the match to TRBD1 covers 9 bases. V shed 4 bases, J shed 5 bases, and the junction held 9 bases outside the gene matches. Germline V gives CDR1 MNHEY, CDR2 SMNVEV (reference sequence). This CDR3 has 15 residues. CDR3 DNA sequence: TGTGCCAGCAGTTGGGGGACAGGGAAGGTCGACGAGCAGTACTTC. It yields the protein CASSWGTGKVDEQYF.

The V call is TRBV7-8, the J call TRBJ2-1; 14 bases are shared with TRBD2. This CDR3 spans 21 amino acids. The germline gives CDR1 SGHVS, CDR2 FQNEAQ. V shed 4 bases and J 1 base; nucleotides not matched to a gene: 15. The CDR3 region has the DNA TGTGCCAGCAGCTCAAAGGGACTAGCGGGAGTATTCGGGTCGTCCTACAATGAGCAGTTCTTC. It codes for CASSSKGLAGVFGSSYNEQFF.

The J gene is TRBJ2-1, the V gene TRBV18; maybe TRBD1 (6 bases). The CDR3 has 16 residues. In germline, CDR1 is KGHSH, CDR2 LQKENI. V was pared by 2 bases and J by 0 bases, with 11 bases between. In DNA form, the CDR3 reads TGTGCCAGCTCACCAGCAGGGGCCACCTCCTACAATGAGCAGTTCTTC. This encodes CASSPAGATSYNEQFF. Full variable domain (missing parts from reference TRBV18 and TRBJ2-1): NAGVMQNPRHLVRRRGQEARLRCSPMKGHSHVYWYRQLPEEGLKFMVYLQKENIIDESGMPKERFSAEFPKEGPSILRIQQVVRGDSAAYFCASSPAGATSYNEQFFGPGTRLTVL.

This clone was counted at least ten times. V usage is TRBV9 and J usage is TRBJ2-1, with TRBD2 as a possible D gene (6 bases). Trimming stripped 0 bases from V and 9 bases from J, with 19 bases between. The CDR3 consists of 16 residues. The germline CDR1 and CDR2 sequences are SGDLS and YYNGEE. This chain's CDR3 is CASSVGWGDSMGEQFF. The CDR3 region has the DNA TGTGCCAGCAGCGTAGGGTGGGGGGATTCAATGGGTGAGCAGTTCTTC. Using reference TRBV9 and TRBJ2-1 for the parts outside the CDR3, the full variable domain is DSGVTQTPKHLITATGQRVTLRCSPRSGDLSVYWYQQSLDQGLQFLIQYYNGEERAKGNILERFSAQQFPDLHSELNLSSLELGDSALYFCASSVGWGDSMGEQFFGPGTRLTVL.

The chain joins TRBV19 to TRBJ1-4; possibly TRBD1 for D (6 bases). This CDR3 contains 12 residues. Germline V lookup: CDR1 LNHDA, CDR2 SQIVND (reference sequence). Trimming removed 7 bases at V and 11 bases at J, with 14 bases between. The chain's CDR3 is CASTPDSRKLFF. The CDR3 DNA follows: TGTGCCAGTACCCCGGACAGCCGGAAACTGTTTTTT. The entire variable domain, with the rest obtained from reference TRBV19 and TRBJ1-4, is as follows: DGGITQSPKYLFRKEGQNVTLSCEQNLNHDAMYWYRQDPGQGLRLIYYSQIVNDFQKGDIAEGYSVSREKKESFPLTVTSAQKNPTAFYLCASTPDSRKLFFGSGTQLSVL.